The 24 T cell receptor beta chains in this list originate from one sample, sequenced in a study of T cell responses to AZD1222 COVID-19 vaccine. TCRdb's table, derived via immunoSEQ multiplex PCR, lists solely in-frame clones and lacks some. The sample carries about 100,000 clones, about nine tenths recorded once. Sequencing was performed on peripheral blood, taken 28 days after the second AZD1222 dose. The receptors stem from an adult who received the AZD1222 COVID-19 vaccine.

This chain connects TRBV20-1 to TRBJ2-5; no definite D call. The CDR3 length is 11 residues. CDR1 and CDR2 (germline): DFQATT, SNEGSKA (reference sequence). V shed 3 bases and J shed 2 bases, with 4 bases lying between them. The CDR3 DNA reads TGCAGTGCTAGCGGGCAAGAGACCCAGTACTTC. Translated: CSASGQETQYF.

This clone was found a few times. The chain employs TRBV29-1 and TRBJ2-3; D ambiguous. V was clipped by 0 bases and J by 6 bases, with 4 bases between them. The CDR3 runs to 11 residues. Germline V CDR1 and CDR2: SQVTM, ANQGSEA. CDR3 sequence reads: CSVEDTDTQYF. For the CDR3, the DNA is TGCAGCGTTGAAGATACCGATACGCAGTATTTT.

The chain has TRBV6-5 and TRBJ1-6; D gene unclear. V lost 4 bases and J lost 5, with 6 bases in between. The germline gives CDR1 MNHEY, CDR2 SVGAGI. CDR3 length equals 13 residues. The CDR3 reads CASSSYDNSPLHF. The CDR3 coding sequence is TGTGCCAGCAGTTCCTATGATAATTCACCCCTCCACTTT.

This clone was seen a single time. V gene TRBV27 combines with J gene TRBJ2-7; D remains unclear. The CDR3 length is 13 residues. The V end was cut by 3 bases, the J end by 2 bases, with 8 bases between. CDR1 is MNHEY, CDR2 SMNVEV, per germline (reference sequence). The chain's CDR3 is CASSFSVTYEQYF. CDR3 nucleotides: TGTGCCAGCAGTTTCTCTGTGACCTACGAGCAGTACTTC.

The rearrangement links TRBV2 to TRBJ1-2; 11 bases are a match to TRBD1. V shed 8 bases, J shed 6 bases, and the junction held 5 bases outside the gene matches. This CDR3 has 13 residues. Germline V gene lookup returns CDR1 SNHLY and CDR2 FYNNEI. Here the CDR3 reads CASGRTGGNGYTF. CDR3 DNA sequence: TGTGCCAGCGGCCGGACAGGGGGCAATGGCTACACCTTC.

The V call is TRBV28, the J call TRBJ2-7; the D is unclear. Trimming took 7 bases from V and 2 from J, leaving 9 bases between them. The CDR3 is made up of 12 amino acids. CDR1 and CDR2 from the germline V gene are MDHEN and SYDVKM. The CDR3 DNA is TGTGCCAGCACCGAAAATACCTACGAGCAGTACTTC. This translates into CASTENTYEQYF.

This sequence joins TRBV6-4 and TRBJ2-3; 7 bases align to TRBD2. The CDR3 is made up of 13 amino acids. Looked up from germline, CDR1 is MRHNA and CDR2 is SNTAGT. V trimming: 4 bases; J trimming: 5 bases; junction bases outside the gene matches: 3. The DNA of the CDR3 is TGTGCCAGCAGTGTGACTAGCCGAGATACGCAGTATTTT. Translated, it gives CASSVTSRDTQYF.

This clone was detected only once. V is TRBV19 and J is TRBJ2-5; D might be TRBD1 (5 bases). Trimming removed 2 bases from V and 1 base from J, with 11 bases in between. The CDR3 is made up of 15 amino acids. The V gene's germline CDR1 is LNHDA and CDR2 SQIVND (reference sequence). The CDR3 here is CASSILGHPQETQYF. The CDR3 nucleotides are TGTGCCAGTAGTATATTAGGACACCCCCAAGAGACCCAGTACTTC.

The chain has TRBV11-2 and TRBJ1-2; a possible D gene is TRBD1 (6 bases). The V gene lost 6 bases and the J gene lost 4 bases, with 18 bases spanning the gap. Germline V CDR1 and CDR2: SGHAT, FQNNGV. This CDR3 region has 15 residues. CDR3 in amino acids: CASRYITTGAYGYTF. For the CDR3, the DNA is TGTGCCAGCAGATATATCACGACAGGAGCCTATGGCTACACCTTC.

This rearrangement joins TRBV6-1 to TRBJ1-5; no firm D call. Germline lookup yields CDR1 MNHNS and CDR2 SASEGT. This CDR3 has 17 amino acids. Trimming stripped 1 base from V and 4 bases from J, with 17 bases between. CDR3 amino acids: CASSEVHRLALNQPQHF. The CDR3 DNA is TGTGCCAGCAGTGAAGTTCACAGACTTGCCCTAAATCAGCCCCAGCATTTT.

J is TRBJ2-7 and V is TRBV2; TRBD2 matches at 7 bases. V gave up 7 bases and J gave up 9 bases; unmatched junction bases: 15. CDR1 and CDR2 (germline): SNHLY, FYNNEI. CDR3 length: 14 residues. CDR3 residues: CASKRTFGGGGQYF. CDR3 DNA sequence: TGTGCCAGCAAACGGACGTTTGGTGGGGGGGGGCAGTACTTC.

The chain joins TRBV6-1 to TRBJ2-5, with D uncertain. The CDR3 totals 11 residues. CDR1 is MNHNS and CDR2 is SASEGT in the germline V gene. Trimming left V 3 bases short and J 8 bases short, with 7 bases between. The DNA for the CDR3 is TGTGCCAGCAGTGATAAACTTACCCAGTACTTC. This codes for CASSDKLTQYF.

This clone was detected only once. V gene TRBV24-1 combines with J gene TRBJ1-5; possible D gene TRBD1, 6 bases. Trimming cost V 4 bases and J 4 bases, with 25 bases left between them. The CDR3 is 19 amino acids. Germline V gives CDR1 KGHDR, CDR2 SFDVKD. CDR3: CATSESEGRNRARNQPQHF. The DNA for the CDR3 is TGTGCCACCAGTGAATCAGAGGGTAGGAACAGGGCTCGAAATCAGCCCCAGCATTTT.

The J gene is TRBJ2-3, the V gene TRBV5-6, with 8 bases that match TRBD2. The CDR3 extends over 17 amino acids. Germline V gene lookup returns CDR1 SGHDT and CDR2 YYEEEE. V shed 0 bases, J shed 2 bases, and the junction held 8 bases outside the gene matches. This CDR3 is CASSLVVRGGPTDTQYF. The CDR3 bases are TGTGCCAGCAGCTTGGTTGTTCGGGGGGGCCCCACAGATACGCAGTATTTT.

The chain recombines TRBV9 with TRBJ1-1; D unclear. This CDR3 has 15 residues. Looked up from germline, CDR1 is SGDLS and CDR2 is YYNGEE. Trimming removed 5 bases at V and 0 bases at J, with 14 bases between. For the CDR3, the DNA is TGTGCCAGCAGTGCCTCAGTCGTGATGAACACTGAAGCTTTCTTT. Its protein is CASSASVVMNTEAFF.

This rearrangement joins TRBV19 to TRBJ2-1, with TRBD2 matching 9 bases. CDR3 length equals 15 residues. Germline assignment: CDR1 LNHDA and CDR2 SQIVND (reference sequence). The ends lost 3 bases at V and 3 bases at J; junction bases unmatched: 3. The DNA of the CDR3 is TGTGCCAGTAGTATGACTAGCGGCTACTACAATGAGCAGTTCTTC. It yields the protein CASSMTSGYYNEQFF.

The chain joins TRBV7-8 to TRBJ2-3; D ambiguous. The V end lost 1 base, the J end lost 4 bases, and 15 bases lay between the germline ends. Germline V CDR1 and CDR2: SGHVS, FQNEAQ. This CDR3 has 16 amino acids. The CDR3 protein is CASSLGWARVPDTQYF. The CDR3 DNA sequence: TGTGCCAGCAGCTTAGGGTGGGCCCGCGTCCCAGATACGCAGTATTTT.

The rearrangement uses TRBV7-9 and TRBJ1-1; a possible D gene is TRBD1 (6 bases). The germline V gene has CDR1 SEHNR and CDR2 FQNEAQ (reference sequence). CDR3 length: 14 amino acids. With 1 base removed from V and 0 bases from J, the gap between germline ends came to 6 bases. The DNA for the CDR3 is TGTGCCAGCAGCTTAGGACAGGTGAACACTGAAGCTTTCTTT. It yields the protein CASSLGQVNTEAFF.

The V and J genes are TRBV4-2 and TRBJ1-4; D ambiguous. This CDR3 has 16 amino acids. V was trimmed by 1 base and J by 8 bases, leaving 17 bases between them. CDR1 is LGHNA and CDR2 is YNFKEQ in the germline V gene. CDR3 in amino acids: CASSQANEGLGEKLFF. The DNA of the CDR3 is TGTGCCAGCAGCCAAGCTAATGAGGGATTGGGGGAAAAACTGTTTTTT.

This sequence joins TRBV28 and TRBJ1-4; D is uncertain. There are 16 residues in the CDR3. The V end was cut by 6 bases, the J end by 0 bases, with 14 bases between. CDR1 and CDR2 (germline): MDHEN, SYDVKM. The CDR3 sequence: CASSPDYITTNEKLFF. The CDR3 DNA reads TGTGCCAGCAGCCCCGACTACATTACAACTAATGAAAAACTGTTTTTT.

The chain recombines TRBV19 with TRBJ2-1, with 7 nucleotides matching TRBD1. With V trimmed by 5 bases and J by 0 bases, 7 bases remained unmatched. Germline V gene data show CDR1 as LNHDA and CDR2 as SQIVND (reference sequence). The CDR3 covers 16 residues. The CDR3 DNA reads TGTGCCAGTAGTGGATTACAGGGGAGCTCCTACAATGAGCAGTTCTTC. Translating gives CASSGLQGSSYNEQFF.

The sample holds a few counts of this clone. The J gene is TRBJ1-2, the V gene TRBV21-1. TRBV21-1 is a pseudogene segment. The CDR3 covers 14 residues. The CDR3 here is CASSKGTGGEGYTF. The CDR3 nucleotides read TGTGCCAGCAGCAAAGGGACCGGGGGCGAGGGCTACACCTTC.

This clone was detected once. This sequence joins TRBV20-1 and TRBJ1-2; D not certain. Germline values: CDR1 DFQATT, CDR2 SNEGSKA (reference sequence). The CDR3 has 13 residues. Trimming shortened V by 3 bases and J by 4 bases, and 12 bases separated the two germline ends. DNA for the CDR3: TGCAGTGCTAGTGATTCCCAAAGCTATGGCTACACCTTC. Its protein product is CSASDSQSYGYTF.

The chain combines TRBV11-2 with TRBJ2-3; 8 bases map to TRBD1. With 4 bases clipped from V and 3 bases from J, the junction kept 6 bases outside the gene matches. Looked up from germline, CDR1 is SGHAT and CDR2 is FQNNGV. There are 15 residues in the CDR3. The DNA for the CDR3 is TGTGCCAGCAGCTCTGGACAGGGTACAACAGATACGCAGTATTTT. Encoded protein: CASSSGQGTTDTQYF.